This T cell receptor (beta chain) was sequenced for a study of blood T cell repertoires in COVID-19. On the study more broadly: The United States, Italy and Spain were the sources of the acute and convalescent COVID-19 samples.

Germline assignment: CDR1 SQVTM and CDR2 ANQGSEA. V lost 4 bases to trimming and J lost 0 bases; unmatched junction nucleotides: 15. The CDR3 covers 18 residues. This table comes from immunoSEQ multiplex PCR, and its TCRdb copy is limited to in-frame clones, with some not included. The sample yields a few hundred thousand clones, 80% to 95% seen once. In its sample, this clone was seen a few times. The sequence came from a person aged 18-29 years with COVID-19, enrolled during active disease. The chain carries TRBV29-1 and TRBJ2-3, with 8 bases identical to TRBD2. The sample comprised peripheral blood. The CDR3 reads CSVVIAGLASHSTDTQYF. The CDR3 DNA reads TGCAGCGTTGTCATTGCCGGACTAGCAAGCCATAGCACAGATACGCAGTATTTT.